This record concerns one T cell receptor (beta chain) sequence. The participants were between roughly 18 and 89 years old and came from about two dozen US areas. Cohort allocation depended upon clinical history that participants reported. For recovered donors of Cohort 3, there were two negative PCRs, clearance, or symptom resolution. The data derive from a study of blood T cell repertoires in COVID-19. Study details: Sources were T cells, B-cell-depleted T cells, or PBMCs; the material itself was cDNA or gDNA.

CDR1 SGDLS and CDR2 YYNGEE come from the germline V gene. The CDR3 runs to 15 residues. V lost 4 bases to trimming and J lost 4 bases; unmatched junction nucleotides: 5. The assay was immunoSEQ multiplex PCR, and TCRdb's table has in-frame clones only and misses some. This sample has around 250,000 clones, with roughly 85% found just once. This TCR was sampled from a woman between 50 and 59 years old who had recovered from COVID-19. The chain is built from TRBV9 and TRBJ2-3; 11 nucleotides agree with TRBD2. Sequencing used PBMCs or T cells enriched from blood (not recorded which). CDR3 DNA: TGTGCCAGCAGCTCCACTAGCGGGAGTCCAGATACGCAGTATTTT. Translation: CASSSTSGSPDTQYF.